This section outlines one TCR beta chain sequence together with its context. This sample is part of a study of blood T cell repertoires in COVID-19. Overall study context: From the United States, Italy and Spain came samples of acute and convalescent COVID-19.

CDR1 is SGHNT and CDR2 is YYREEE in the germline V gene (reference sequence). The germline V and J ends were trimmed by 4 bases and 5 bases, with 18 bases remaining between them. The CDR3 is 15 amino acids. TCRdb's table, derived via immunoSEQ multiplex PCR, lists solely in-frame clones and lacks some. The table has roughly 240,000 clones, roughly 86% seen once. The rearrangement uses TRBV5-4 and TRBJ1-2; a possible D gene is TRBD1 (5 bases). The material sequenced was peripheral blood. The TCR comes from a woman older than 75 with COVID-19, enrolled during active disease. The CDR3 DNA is TGTGCCAGCAGCCCAAGAGACAGTTCCCAATATGGCTACACCTTC. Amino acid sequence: CASSPRDSSQYGYTF.